Below, 30 T cell receptor beta chains from the same sample are listed, as sequenced in a study of memory B cells and T cells in multiple sclerosis. Profiling relied on immunoSEQ multiplex PCR, and the TCRdb table lists in-frame clones only, not all of them. The sample includes about 32,000 clones, approximately 85% of them seen just once. Their antigens remain unidentified. Separate sequencing covered autoproliferating (CFSE-dim) and non-proliferating (CFSE-high) T cells from stimulus-free culture. Replicate wells were pooled after six to seven days of stimulus-free culture of more than 45 million CFSE-labeled PBMCs. Sequenced sample: PBMCs from blood kept in culture. These receptors all stem from a human donor with multiple sclerosis.

This chain uses TRBV9 with TRBJ2-3; 7 positions agree with TRBD1. The germline gives CDR1 SGDLS, CDR2 YYNGEE. The CDR3 loop spans 17 amino acids. V lost 2 bases, J lost 0 bases, and 9 bases stayed unmatched. Written as DNA, the CDR3 is TGTGCCAGCAGCGTCTTTGACAGGGCAGCTAGCACAGATACGCAGTATTTT. Amino acid sequence: CASSVFDRAASTDTQYF.

V and J are TRBV7-9 and TRBJ2-2; perhaps TRBD1 as D (5 bases). Trimming removed 5 bases from V and 1 base from J, with 17 bases in between. The CDR3 length is 17 residues. Per the germline V gene, CDR1 is SEHNR and CDR2 is FQNEAQ (reference sequence). Here the CDR3 DNA reads TGTGCCAGCAGCCTACCCATGATACAGGTGAACACCGGGGAGCTGTTTTTT. It yields the protein CASSLPMIQVNTGELFF.

The chain is built from TRBV9 and TRBJ2-3, with TRBD2 as a possible D gene (6 bases). This CDR3 has 17 residues. The ends were cut back, 7 bases at V and 0 bases at J, with 21 bases in the middle. Germline V CDR1 and CDR2: SGDLS, YYNGEE. CDR3 in DNA: TGTGCCAGCTCCCGGAGGGTCCTGACCACTAGCACAGATACGCAGTATTTT. It codes for CASSRRVLTTSTDTQYF.

This clone was seen a few times. J is TRBJ2-6 and V is TRBV18; TRBD1 matches 8 bases. The CDR3 runs to 17 residues. Per the germline V gene, CDR1 is KGHSH and CDR2 is LQKENI. The junction had 17 bases not matched to a gene; V was cut back by 3 bases and J by 13 bases. The CDR3 region is CASSPLTGGQATEVLTF. Written as DNA, the CDR3 is TGTGCCAGCTCACCCCTTACTGGGGGACAGGCTACCGAAGTCCTGACTTTC.

DNA for the CDR3: TGTGCCAGCAGCTTTGATAGCGGGAGTCCTTCCTACGAGCAGTACTTC. This codes for CASSFDSGSPSYEQYF. The genes are TRBV11-2 and TRBJ2-7; TRBD2 matches 9 bases. J lost 1 base, V lost 3 bases, and 7 bases had no gene match. Germline values: CDR1 SGHAT, CDR2 FQNNGV. This CDR3 is built from 16 residues. Looking up the rest from reference TRBV11-2 and TRBJ2-7 gives the full variable domain: EAGVAQSPRYKIIEKRQSVAFWCNPISGHATLYWYQQILGQGPKLLIQFQNNGVVDDSQLPKDRFSAERLKGVDSTLKIQPAKLEDSAVYLCASSFDSGSPSYEQYFGPGTRLTVT.

The count of this clone is one. CDR3 DNA sequence: TGTGCCAGCAGTGACACAGGGTCACCGGATGAAAAACTGTTTTTT. As protein: CASSDTGSPDEKLFF. V usage is TRBV28 and J usage is TRBJ1-4; tentative D call: TRBD1 (6 bases). V lost 5 bases and J 6 bases, leaving 16 bases between the germline ends. The CDR3 extends over 15 amino acids. The germline gives CDR1 MDHEN, CDR2 SYDVKM.

The V and J genes are TRBV11-2 and TRBJ2-7; a possible D gene is TRBD2 (5 bases). The V end was cut by 1 base, the J end by 7 bases, with 14 bases between. Germline-derived CDR1 and CDR2 are SGHAT and FQNNGV. This CDR3 contains 14 residues. CDR3 protein: CASSLGYPLGEQYF. The CDR3 DNA reads TGTGCCAGCAGCTTAGGATATCCACTAGGGGAGCAGTACTTC.

The rearrangement joins TRBV5-1 to TRBJ2-7, with D perhaps TRBD1 (5 bases). Trimming left V 0 bases short and J 3 bases short, with 7 bases between. The CDR3 has 13 residues. Germline CDR1 and CDR2: SGHRS and YFSETQ. CDR3 protein: CASSLGQNYEQYF. CDR3 DNA: TGCGCCAGCAGCTTGGGACAGAACTACGAGCAGTACTTC.

V usage is TRBV6-5 and J usage is TRBJ2-2, with D uncertain. From germline, CDR1 is MNHEY and CDR2 SVGAGI. The CDR3 contains 11 residues. Trimming took off 8 bases at V and 5 bases at J, with 6 bases between the two ends. The CDR3 DNA reads as TGTGCCAGCTCCCGGACCGGGGAGCTGTTTTTT. Protein product: CASSRTGELFF.

CDR3 in amino acids: CASSFGGSIYNEQFF. CDR3 DNA sequence: TGCGCCAGCAGTTTTGGCGGGAGCATCTACAATGAGCAGTTCTTC. The rearrangement links TRBV5-1 to TRBJ2-1; 7 nucleotides match TRBD2. This CDR3 has 15 residues. V was pared by 5 bases and J by 3 bases, with 8 bases of the junction left unmatched. Germline V gives CDR1 SGHRS, CDR2 YFSETQ.

This clone was recorded a few times. The chain joins TRBV7-9 to TRBJ2-1; 14 bases align to TRBD2. Germline V CDR1 and CDR2: SEHNR, FQNEAQ (reference sequence). The CDR3 has 15 amino acids. V trimming: 5 bases; J trimming: 6 bases; junction bases outside the gene matches: 3. The CDR3 reads CASSVGTSGSNEQFF. Here the CDR3 DNA reads TGTGCCAGCAGCGTTGGGACTAGCGGGAGCAATGAGCAGTTCTTC.

For the CDR3, the DNA is TGTGCCAGCTCACCCGGGGCATCCTATAATGAAAAACTGTTTTTT. Residues: CASSPGASYNEKLFF. The rearrangement joins TRBV18 to TRBJ1-4; D is perhaps TRBD1 (5 bases). Trimming pared 3 bases from V and 4 bases from J, leaving 12 bases between. The CDR3 is 15 residues long. Germline V gene data show CDR1 as KGHSH and CDR2 as LQKENI.

This chain connects TRBV2 to TRBJ2-7; D not resolved. The V end lost 3 bases, the J end lost 6 bases, and 15 bases lay between the germline ends. Per the germline V gene, CDR1 is SNHLY and CDR2 is FYNNEI. The CDR3 has 14 amino acids. The CDR3 DNA follows: TGTGCCAGCAGTGATGATATAGCAAGAAGCGAGCAGTACTTC. Translation gives CASSDDIARSEQYF.

The chain employs TRBV11-2 and TRBJ2-7; D is undetermined. Between the trimmed V and J ends, which lost 3 bases and 5 bases, there was a span of 11 bases. Germline V gene lookup returns CDR1 SGHAT and CDR2 FQNNGV. This CDR3 is 13 amino acids long. In nucleotides, the CDR3 is TGTGCCAGCAGCTTTCGGTTGGGGAACGAGCAGTACTTC. Its protein is CASSFRLGNEQYF.

This chain joins TRBV5-4 and TRBJ2-1; D is ambiguous. There are 12 residues in the CDR3. V lost 4 bases to trimming and J lost 0 bases, with 2 bases between them. Per germline, CDR1 SGHNT and CDR2 YYREEE (reference sequence). The CDR3 sequence: CASSLSYNEQFF. The CDR3 nucleotides are TGTGCCAGCAGCCTCTCCTACAATGAGCAGTTCTTC.

The chain links TRBV28 to TRBJ2-7; no firm D call. There are 15 residues in the CDR3. V lost 5 bases and J lost 7, with 21 bases in between. CDR1 MDHEN and CDR2 SYDVKM come from the germline V gene. Here the CDR3 DNA reads TGTGCCAGCAGTAACCCCAGTGTTGGGAAGTGGGAGCAGTACTTC. It encodes CASSNPSVGKWEQYF.

The chain is built from TRBV29-1 and TRBJ1-6; TRBD1 might be the D (5 bases). The germline V gene has CDR1 SQVTM and CDR2 ANQGSEA. There are 14 residues in the CDR3. Trimming cost V 4 bases and J 5 bases, with 12 bases left between them. CDR3 amino acids: CSVGTGSDNSPLHF. In nucleotides, the CDR3 is TGCAGCGTTGGTACAGGTTCAGATAATTCACCCCTCCACTTT. The variable domain in full, completed from reference TRBV29-1 and TRBJ1-6, reads SAVISQKPSRDICQRGTSLTIQCQVDSQVTMMFWYRQQPGQSLTLIATANQGSEATYESGFVIDKFPISRPNLTFSTLTVSNMSPEDSSIYLCSVGTGSDNSPLHFGNGTRLTVT.

The chain couples TRBV19 to TRBJ1-5; no clear D. The CDR3 is 15 amino acids. The germline V gene encodes CDR1 LNHDA and CDR2 SQIVND (reference sequence). V was pared by 3 bases and J by 1 base, with 10 bases between. CDR3 nucleotide sequence: TGTGCCAGTAGTATCCAAGGTTTGAGCAATCAGCCCCAGCATTTT. This sequence encodes CASSIQGLSNQPQHF.

The J gene is TRBJ2-7, the V gene TRBV19, with D perhaps matching TRBD1 or TRBD2 (5 bases each). CDR1 is LNHDA and CDR2 is SQIVND in the germline V gene (reference sequence). The germline V and J ends were trimmed by 4 bases and 0 bases, with 13 bases remaining between them. The CDR3 loop spans 15 amino acids. The CDR3 nucleotides read TGTGCCAGTAGTACTCACGGGGCTCCCTCCTACGAGCAGTACTTC. This translates into CASSTHGAPSYEQYF.

This rearrangement joins TRBV2 to TRBJ2-3; 7 bases are a match to TRBD2. J was trimmed by 0 bases and V by 7 bases; bases with no gene match: 13. Germline CDR1 reads SNHLY; CDR2 reads FYNNEI. The CDR3 totals 17 residues. CDR3 protein: CASNPTLWEGSTDTQYF. In nucleotides, the CDR3 is TGTGCCAGCAATCCTACGTTGTGGGAGGGGAGCACAGATACGCAGTATTTT.

The chain employs TRBV5-1 and TRBJ2-7; no firm D call. Germline assignment: CDR1 SGHRS and CDR2 YFSETQ. The CDR3 sequence is 13 residues long. With 2 bases removed from V and 2 bases from J, the gap between germline ends came to 8 bases. In DNA form, the CDR3 reads TGCGCCAGCAGCTTCGATTCGACCTACGAGCAGTACTTC. It translates to CASSFDSTYEQYF.

With regard to this clone: Different DNA sequences within this sample yield the same CDR3. The chain combines TRBV7-8 with TRBJ1-6, with D unclear. Trimming left V 1 base short and J 7 bases short, with 11 bases between. The CDR3 sequence is 15 residues long. Germline CDR1 and CDR2: SGHVS and FQNEAQ. The CDR3 bases are TGTGCCAGCAGCTTAGGATCAGCCTCGAATTCACCCCTCCACTTT. Translating gives CASSLGSASNSPLHF.

This chain links TRBV19 with TRBJ2-5; TRBD2 aligns across 13 bases. The J call may be mistaken, given a closer DNA end match to TRBJ2-7. Germline CDR1 and CDR2: LNHDA and SQIVND (reference sequence). CDR3 length: 18 amino acids. CDR3 bases: TGTGCCAGTAGTAATCGACTAGCGGGAGGCCTTTTGGGTGACGAGCAGTACTTC. Translated, it gives CASSNRLAGGLLGDEQYF.

The V call is TRBV5-1, the J call TRBJ1-2; tentative D call: TRBD1 (6 bases). Trimming left V 1 base short and J 1 base short, with 14 bases between. This CDR3 spans 16 amino acids. CDR1 SGHRS and CDR2 YFSETQ come from the germline V gene. The CDR3 sequence: CASSLLGADGNYGYTF. The CDR3 coding sequence is TGCGCCAGCAGCTTGTTGGGGGCGGATGGTAACTATGGCTACACCTTC.

The V and J genes are TRBV6-5 and TRBJ2-1; 7 nucleotides match TRBD1. V lost 4 bases, J lost 6 bases, and 3 bases stayed unmatched. The CDR3 covers 13 residues. The germline gives CDR1 MNHEY, CDR2 SVGAGI. This chain's CDR3 is CASSLNRGNEQFF. CDR3 nucleotide sequence: TGTGCCAGCAGTTTAAACAGGGGCAATGAGCAGTTCTTC.

V and J are TRBV4-1 and TRBJ1-5; tentatively, D is TRBD1 (5 bases). Trimming shortened V by 0 bases and J by 4 bases, and 16 bases separated the two germline ends. The length of the CDR3 is 17 residues. Germline V CDR1 and CDR2: MGHRA, YSYEKL. The CDR3 nucleotides are TGCGCCAGCAGCCAAGAATCGGGACGGCTGGCGAATCAGCCCCAGCATTTT. It is translated as CASSQESGRLANQPQHF.

The chain is built from TRBV27 and TRBJ2-7; 8 nucleotides align to TRBD1. The CDR3 spans 15 residues. Germline values: CDR1 MNHEY, CDR2 SMNVEV (reference sequence). V trimming: 3 bases; J trimming: 4 bases; junction bases outside the gene matches: 8. CDR3: CASSFLGQGAYEQYF. The CDR3 DNA reads as TGTGCCAGCAGTTTTTTAGGGCAGGGGGCTTACGAGCAGTACTTC.

This sequence joins TRBV4-2 and TRBJ1-5; maybe TRBD1 (5 bases). The CDR3 spans 14 residues. The germline CDR1 and CDR2 sequences are LGHNA and YNFKEQ. The V gene lost 4 bases and the J gene lost 3 bases, with 10 bases spanning the gap. The CDR3 bases are TGTGCCAGCAGCCTCGACAGTATCAATCAGCCCCAGCATTTT. Its protein product is CASSLDSINQPQHF.

The V and J genes are TRBV2 and TRBJ2-1; possible D gene TRBD1, 6 bases. CDR1 is SNHLY and CDR2 is FYNNEI in the germline V gene. V lost 6 bases and J 0 bases, leaving 15 bases between the germline ends. CDR3 length: 16 amino acids. DNA for the CDR3: TGTGCCAGCAGCAAGGACAGCTACGGCTCCTACAATGAGCAGTTCTTC. Translated, it gives CASSKDSYGSYNEQFF.

This sequence joins TRBV2 and TRBJ2-7, with a possible D match to TRBD1 (6 bases). The CDR3 consists of 14 residues. Trimming shortened V by 3 bases and J by 1 base, and 10 bases separated the two germline ends. From germline, CDR1 is SNHLY and CDR2 FYNNEI. For the CDR3, the DNA is TGTGCCAGCAGTGACAGGGGAATTTCCTACGAGCAGTACTTC. Protein: CASSDRGISYEQYF.